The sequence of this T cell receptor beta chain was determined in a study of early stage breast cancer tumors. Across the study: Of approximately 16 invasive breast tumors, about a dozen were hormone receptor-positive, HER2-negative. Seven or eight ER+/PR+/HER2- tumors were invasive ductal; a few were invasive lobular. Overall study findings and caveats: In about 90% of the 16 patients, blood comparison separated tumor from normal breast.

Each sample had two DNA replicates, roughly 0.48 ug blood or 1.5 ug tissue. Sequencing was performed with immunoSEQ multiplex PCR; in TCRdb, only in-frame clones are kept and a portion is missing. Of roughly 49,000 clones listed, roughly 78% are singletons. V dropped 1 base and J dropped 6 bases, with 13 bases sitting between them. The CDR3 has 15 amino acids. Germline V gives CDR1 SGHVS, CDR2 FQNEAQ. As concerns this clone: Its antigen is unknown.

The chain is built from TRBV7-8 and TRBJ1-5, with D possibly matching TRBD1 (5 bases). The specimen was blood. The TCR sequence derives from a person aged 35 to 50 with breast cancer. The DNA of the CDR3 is TGTGCCAGCAGCTTAGTGACAGAATCCAGTCAGCCCCAGCATTTT. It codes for CASSLVTESSQPQHF.